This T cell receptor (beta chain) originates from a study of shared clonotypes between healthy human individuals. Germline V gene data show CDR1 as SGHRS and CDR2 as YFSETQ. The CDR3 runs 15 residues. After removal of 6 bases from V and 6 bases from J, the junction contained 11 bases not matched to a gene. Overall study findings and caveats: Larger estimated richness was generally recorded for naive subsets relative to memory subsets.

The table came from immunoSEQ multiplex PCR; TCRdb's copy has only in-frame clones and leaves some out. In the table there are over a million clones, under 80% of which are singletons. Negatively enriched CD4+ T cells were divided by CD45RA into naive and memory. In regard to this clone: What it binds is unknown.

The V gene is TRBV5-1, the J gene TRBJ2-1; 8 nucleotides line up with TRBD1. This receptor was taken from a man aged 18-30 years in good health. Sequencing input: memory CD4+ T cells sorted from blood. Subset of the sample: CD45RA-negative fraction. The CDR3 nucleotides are TGCGCCAGCACCCTAGGAGACAGGGGCGGCAATGAGCAGTTCTTC. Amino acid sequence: CASTLGDRGGNEQFF.